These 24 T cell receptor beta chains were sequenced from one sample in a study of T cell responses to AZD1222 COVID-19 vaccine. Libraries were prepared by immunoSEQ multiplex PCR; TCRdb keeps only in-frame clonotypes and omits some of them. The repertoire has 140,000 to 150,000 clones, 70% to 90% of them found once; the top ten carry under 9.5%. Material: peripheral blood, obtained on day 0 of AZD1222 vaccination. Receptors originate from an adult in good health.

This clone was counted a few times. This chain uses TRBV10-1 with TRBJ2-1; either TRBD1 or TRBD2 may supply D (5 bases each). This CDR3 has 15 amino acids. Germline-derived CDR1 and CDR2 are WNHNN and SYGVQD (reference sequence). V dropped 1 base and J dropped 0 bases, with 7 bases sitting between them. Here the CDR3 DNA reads TGCGCCAGCAGTGAGTTTGGGGGCTCCTACAATGAGCAGTTCTTC. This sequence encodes CASSEFGGSYNEQFF.

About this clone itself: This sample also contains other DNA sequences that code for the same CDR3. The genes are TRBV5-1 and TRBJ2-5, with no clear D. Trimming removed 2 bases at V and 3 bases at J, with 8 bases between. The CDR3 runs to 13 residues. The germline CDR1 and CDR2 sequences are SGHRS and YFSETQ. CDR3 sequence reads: CASSLYGEETQYF. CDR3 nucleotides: TGCGCCAGCAGCTTATACGGTGAAGAGACCCAGTACTTC.

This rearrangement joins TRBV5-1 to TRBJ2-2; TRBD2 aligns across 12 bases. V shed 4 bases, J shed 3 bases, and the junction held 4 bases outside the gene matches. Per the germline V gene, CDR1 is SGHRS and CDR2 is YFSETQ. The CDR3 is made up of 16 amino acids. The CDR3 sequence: CASSERLAGDTGELFF. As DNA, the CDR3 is TGCGCCAGCAGCGAAAGACTAGCGGGGGACACCGGGGAGCTGTTTTTT.

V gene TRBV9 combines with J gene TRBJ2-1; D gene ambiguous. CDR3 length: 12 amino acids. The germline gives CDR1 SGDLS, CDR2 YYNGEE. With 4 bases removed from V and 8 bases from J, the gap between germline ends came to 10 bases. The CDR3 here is CASSPDRDEQFF. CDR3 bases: TGTGCCAGCAGCCCGGACCGGGATGAGCAGTTCTTC.

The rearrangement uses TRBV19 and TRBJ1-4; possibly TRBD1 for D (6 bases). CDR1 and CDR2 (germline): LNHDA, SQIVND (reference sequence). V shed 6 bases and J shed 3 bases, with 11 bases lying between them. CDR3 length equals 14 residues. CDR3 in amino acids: CASRTGASNEKLFF. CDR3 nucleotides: TGTGCCAGTAGGACGGGGGCCTCTAATGAAAAACTGTTTTTT.

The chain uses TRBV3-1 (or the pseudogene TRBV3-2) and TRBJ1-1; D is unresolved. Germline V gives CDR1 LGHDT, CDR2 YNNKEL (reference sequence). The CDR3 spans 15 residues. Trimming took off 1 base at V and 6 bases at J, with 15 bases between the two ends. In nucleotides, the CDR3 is TGTGCCAGCAGCCAAGGAAGTTTCGGCGGGGCTGAAGCTTTCTTT. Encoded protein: CASSQGSFGGAEAFF.

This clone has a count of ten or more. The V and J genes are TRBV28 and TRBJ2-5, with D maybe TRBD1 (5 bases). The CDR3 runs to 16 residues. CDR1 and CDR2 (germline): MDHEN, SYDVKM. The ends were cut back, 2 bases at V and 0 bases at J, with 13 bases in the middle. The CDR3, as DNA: TGTGCCAGCAGTTTAGTTGGGAAGGGGTACCAAGAGACCCAGTACTTC. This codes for CASSLVGKGYQETQYF. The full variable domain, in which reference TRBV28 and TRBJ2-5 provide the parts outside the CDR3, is DVKVTQSSRYLVKRTGEKVFLECVQDMDHENMFWYRQDPGLGLRLIYFSYDVKMKEKGDIPEGYSVSREKKERFSLILESASTNQTSMYLCASSLVGKGYQETQYFGPGTRLLVL.

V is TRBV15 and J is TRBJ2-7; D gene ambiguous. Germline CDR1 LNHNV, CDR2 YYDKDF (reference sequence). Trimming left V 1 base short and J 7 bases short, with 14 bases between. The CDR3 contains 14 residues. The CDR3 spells CATSRGGQSPEQYF. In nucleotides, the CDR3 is TGTGCCACCAGCAGAGGCGGCCAATCGCCGGAGCAGTACTTC. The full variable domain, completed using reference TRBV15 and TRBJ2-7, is DAMVIQNPRYQVTQFGKPVTLSCSQTLNHNVMYWYQQKSSQAPKLLFHYYDKDFNNEADTPDNFQSRRPNTSFCFLDIRSPGLGDTAMYLCATSRGGQSPEQYFGPGTRLTVT.

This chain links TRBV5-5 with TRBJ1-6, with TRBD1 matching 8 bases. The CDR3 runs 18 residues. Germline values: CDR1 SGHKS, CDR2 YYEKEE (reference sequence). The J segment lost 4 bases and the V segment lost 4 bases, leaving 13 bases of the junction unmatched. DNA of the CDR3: TGTGCCAGCAGCCCGCGGAACCCGGGACAGGAATATAATTCACCCCTCCACTTT. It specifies CASSPRNPGQEYNSPLHF. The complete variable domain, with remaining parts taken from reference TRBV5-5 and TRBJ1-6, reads DAGVTQSPTHLIKTRGQQVTLRCSPISGHKSVSWYQQVLGQGPQFIFQYYEKEERGRGNFPDRFSARQFPNYSSELNVNALLLGDSALYLCASSPRNPGQEYNSPLHFGNGTRLTVT.

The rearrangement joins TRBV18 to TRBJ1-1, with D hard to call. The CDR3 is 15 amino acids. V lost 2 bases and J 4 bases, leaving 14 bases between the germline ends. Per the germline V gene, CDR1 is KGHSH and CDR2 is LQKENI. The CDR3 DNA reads TGTGCCAGCTCACCATCAAGTACGTTGCTCACTGAAGCTTTCTTT. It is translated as CASSPSSTLLTEAFF. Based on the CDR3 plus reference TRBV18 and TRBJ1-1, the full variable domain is NAGVMQNPRHLVRRRGQEARLRCSPMKGHSHVYWYRQLPEEGLKFMVYLQKENIIDESGMPKERFSAEFPKEGPSILRIQQVVRGDSAAYFCASSPSSTLLTEAFFGQGTRLTVV.

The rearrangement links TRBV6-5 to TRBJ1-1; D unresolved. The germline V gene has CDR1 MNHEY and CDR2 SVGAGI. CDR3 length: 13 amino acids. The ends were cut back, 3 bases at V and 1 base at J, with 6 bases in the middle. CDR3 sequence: CASSYTQNTEAFF. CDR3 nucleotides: TGTGCCAGCAGTTATACCCAGAACACTGAAGCTTTCTTT.

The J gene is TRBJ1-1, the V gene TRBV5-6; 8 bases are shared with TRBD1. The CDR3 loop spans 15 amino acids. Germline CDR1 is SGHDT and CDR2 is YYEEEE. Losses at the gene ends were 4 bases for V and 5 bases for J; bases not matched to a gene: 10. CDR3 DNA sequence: TGTGCCAGCAGCCTAAGGACAGGGCTTGGAACTGAAGCTTTCTTT. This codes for CASSLRTGLGTEAFF.

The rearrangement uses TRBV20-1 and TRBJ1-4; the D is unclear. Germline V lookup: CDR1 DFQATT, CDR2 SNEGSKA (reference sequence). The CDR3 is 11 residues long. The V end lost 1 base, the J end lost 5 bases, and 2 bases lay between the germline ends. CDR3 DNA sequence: TGCAGTGCTAGAGGCAATGAAAAACTGTTTTTT. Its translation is CSARGNEKLFF.

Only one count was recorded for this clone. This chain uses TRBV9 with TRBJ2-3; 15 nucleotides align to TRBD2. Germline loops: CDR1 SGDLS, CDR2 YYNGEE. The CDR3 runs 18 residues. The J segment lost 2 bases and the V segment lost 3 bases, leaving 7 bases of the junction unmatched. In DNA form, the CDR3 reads TGTGCCAGCAGCGAAGGGACTAGCGGGGGGCCCCTCACAGATACGCAGTATTTT. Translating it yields CASSEGTSGGPLTDTQYF.

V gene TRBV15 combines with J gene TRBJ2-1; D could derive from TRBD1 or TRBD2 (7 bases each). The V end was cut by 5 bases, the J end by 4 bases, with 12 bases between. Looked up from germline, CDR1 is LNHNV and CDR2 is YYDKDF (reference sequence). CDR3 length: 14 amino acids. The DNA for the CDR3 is TGTGCCACCAGCGAGCGGGACAGTTACAATGAGCAGTTCTTC. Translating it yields CATSERDSYNEQFF.

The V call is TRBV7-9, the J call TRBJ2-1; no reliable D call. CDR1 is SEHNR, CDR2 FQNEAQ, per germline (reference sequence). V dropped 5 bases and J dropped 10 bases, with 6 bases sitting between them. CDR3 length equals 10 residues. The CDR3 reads CASSLTEQFF. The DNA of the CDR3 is TGTGCCAGCAGCCTCACGGAGCAGTTCTTC. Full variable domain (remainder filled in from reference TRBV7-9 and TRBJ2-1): DTGVSQNPRHKITKRGQNVTFRCDPISEHNRLYWYRQTLGQGPEFLTYFQNEAQLEKSRLLSDRFSAERPKGSFSTLEIQRTEQGDSAMYLCASSLTEQFFGPGTRLTVL.

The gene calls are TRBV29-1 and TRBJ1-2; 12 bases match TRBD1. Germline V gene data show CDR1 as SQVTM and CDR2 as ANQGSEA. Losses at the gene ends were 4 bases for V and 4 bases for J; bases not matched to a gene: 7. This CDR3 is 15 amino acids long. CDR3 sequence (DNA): TGCAGCGTTGCGGGGACAGGGGGCGCCGCCTATGGCTACACCTTC. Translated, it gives CSVAGTGGAAYGYTF.

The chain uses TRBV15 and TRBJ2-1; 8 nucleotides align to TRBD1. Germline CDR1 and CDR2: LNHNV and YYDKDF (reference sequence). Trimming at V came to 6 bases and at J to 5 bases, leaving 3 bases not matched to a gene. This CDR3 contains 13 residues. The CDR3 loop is CATSQGAHNEQFF. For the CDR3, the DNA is TGTGCCACCAGTCAGGGGGCCCACAATGAGCAGTTCTTC.

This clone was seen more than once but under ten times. This CDR3 reads CASMLGLHESPLHF. The DNA of the CDR3 is TGTGCCAGCATGTTAGGGCTACACGAATCACCCCTCCACTTT. This rearrangement joins TRBV6-5 to TRBJ1-6; no firm D call. CDR1 is MNHEY, CDR2 SVGAGI, per germline. Trimming removed 7 bases from V and 10 bases from J, with 17 bases in between. The CDR3 has 14 amino acids.

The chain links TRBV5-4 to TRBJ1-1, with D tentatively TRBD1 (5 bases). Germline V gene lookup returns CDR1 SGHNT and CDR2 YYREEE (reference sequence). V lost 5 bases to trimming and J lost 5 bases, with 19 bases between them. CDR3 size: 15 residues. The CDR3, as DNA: TGTGCCAGCAGAAAACTACAGACGGGGGGGACTGAAGCTTTCTTT. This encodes CASRKLQTGGTEAFF.

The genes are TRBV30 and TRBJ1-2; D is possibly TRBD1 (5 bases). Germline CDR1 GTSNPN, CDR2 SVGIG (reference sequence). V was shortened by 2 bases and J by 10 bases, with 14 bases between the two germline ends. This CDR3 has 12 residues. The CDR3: CAWSLVTGVYTF. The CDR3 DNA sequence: TGTGCCTGGAGTCTCGTTACAGGAGTCTACACCTTC.

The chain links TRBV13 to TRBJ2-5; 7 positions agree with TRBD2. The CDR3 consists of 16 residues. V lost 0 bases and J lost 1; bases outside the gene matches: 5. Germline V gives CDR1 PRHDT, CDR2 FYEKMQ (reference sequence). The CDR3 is CASSLGPGGIQETQYF. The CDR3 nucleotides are TGTGCCAGCAGCTTAGGTCCCGGGGGGATCCAAGAGACCCAGTACTTC. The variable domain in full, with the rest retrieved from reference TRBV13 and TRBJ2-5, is AAGVIQSPRHLIKEKRETATLKCYPIPRHDTVYWYQQGPGQDPQFLISFYEKMQSDKGSIPDRFSAQQFSDYHSELNMSSLELGDSALYFCASSLGPGGIQETQYFGPGTRLLVL.

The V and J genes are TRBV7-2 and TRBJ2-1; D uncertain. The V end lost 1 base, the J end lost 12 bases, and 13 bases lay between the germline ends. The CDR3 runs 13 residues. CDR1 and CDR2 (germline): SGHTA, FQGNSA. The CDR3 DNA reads TGTGCCAGCAGCTTAGACCGCAGTCGCGCGCAGTTCTTC. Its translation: CASSLDRSRAQFF. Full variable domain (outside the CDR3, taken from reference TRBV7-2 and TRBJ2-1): GAGVSQSPSNKVTEKGKDVELRCDPISGHTALYWYRQSLGQGLEFLIYFQGNSAPDKSGLPSDRFSAERTGGSVSTLTIQRTQQEDSAVYLCASSLDRSRAQFFGPGTRLTVL.

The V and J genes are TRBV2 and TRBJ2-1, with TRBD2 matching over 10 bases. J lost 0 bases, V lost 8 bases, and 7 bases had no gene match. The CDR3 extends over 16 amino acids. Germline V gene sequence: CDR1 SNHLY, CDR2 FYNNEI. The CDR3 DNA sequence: TGTGCCAGCCAGACTAGCGGGTGGGACTCCTACAATGAGCAGTTCTTC. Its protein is CASQTSGWDSYNEQFF.